This is a list of T cell receptor beta chains from one sample in a study of cytomegalovirus exposure and HLA in healthy donors. Here immunoSEQ multiplex PCR was the method, and the copy in TCRdb shows in-frame clones only, minus some. The sample yields around 97,000 clones, roughly 79% seen once. Sequencing was performed on PBMCs. These receptors all come from a man aged 50-60 years in good health and CMV-seropositive. Each CDR3 is given with its conserved first and last residue. Each record gives: D gene, V gene, clone size, J gene, CDR3 DNA, CDR3 protein. D genes are given only for firm matches. Size tells how often a clone was seen (once, few, many) or the class of an expanded clone, and some rows leave it out.

TRBD2	TRBV12-5	NA	TRBJ2-1	TGTGCTAGTGGTTTGCACGGGACTAGCGGTGCCTACAATGAGCAGTTCTTC	CASGLHGTSGAYNEQFF
NA	TRBV7-9	NA	TRBJ2-7	TGTGCCAGCAGCCCGGACAGCGCCTACGAGCAGTACTTC	CASSPDSAYEQYF
NA	TRBV29-1	NA	TRBJ2-2	TGCAGTCTCACGGTCGGGGGCACCGGGGAGCTGTTTTTT	CSLTVGGTGELFF
TRBD2	TRBV5-4	NA	TRBJ2-3	TGTGCCAGCAGGACTAGCGGGAGTGTGGAAGATACGCAGTATTTT	CASRTSGSVEDTQYF
NA	TRBV5-1	NA	TRBJ1-1	TGCGCCAGCAGCTTCAGCGACCTGAACACTGAAGCTTTCTTT	CASSFSDLNTEAFF
NA	TRBV5-5	NA	TRBJ2-7	TGTGCCAGCAGCGCATACGGGACTGCTAGCTCCTACGAGCAGTACTTC	CASSAYGTASSYEQYF
NA	TRBV7-2	NA	TRBJ1-2	TGTGCCAGCAGCTTAGCGGGATTTGGGGGCGGCGGTGGCTACACCTTC	CASSLAGFGGGGGYTF
TRBD2	TRBV19	NA	TRBJ2-2	TGTGCCAGTTCCTCGACTAGCGGGAGGGCCTCCGGGGAGCTGTTTTTT	CASSSTSGRASGELFF
NA	TRBV7-2	NA	TRBJ2-5	TGTGCCAGCCCCTTTGTAGGGCTTCGGGATCTAGAGACCCAGTACTTC	CASPFVGLRDLETQYF
TRBD1	TRBV27	few	TRBJ2-7	TGTGCCAGCAGTTTACTAGACAGGGTGGAGTACGAGCAGTACTTC	CASSLLDRVEYEQYF
NA	TRBV4-3	NA	TRBJ2-7	TGCGCCAGCAGCCAAGGACTATCGAGCTCCTACGAGCAGTACTTC	CASSQGLSSSYEQYF
TRBD1	TRBV28	NA	TRBJ2-7	TGTGCCAGCAGTTCGAAGGGACAGGGGGCCTACGAGCAGTACTTC	CASSSKGQGAYEQYF
NA	TRBV19	NA	TRBJ2-3	TGTGCCAGTAGTAGGAGTGGACATAGCACAGATACGCAGTATTTT	CASSRSGHSTDTQYF
NA	TRBV2	once	TRBJ1-5	TGTGCCAGCAGTGAGGGACTGCCCAATCAGCCCCAGCATTTT	CASSEGLPNQPQHF
NA	TRBV7-2	NA	TRBJ2-7	TGTGCCAGCAGCTTAGGTTTAAACGCAGGTCATACCTACGAGCAGTACTTC	CASSLGLNAGHTYEQYF
TRBD1	TRBV11-2	NA	TRBJ1-1	TGTGCCAGCAGCTCGAAGACAGGGGGCGTGACTGAAGCTTTCTTT	CASSSKTGGVTEAFF
NA	TRBV9	once	TRBJ1-1	TGTGCCAGCAGCGCAAACCTCGACACGCCGGAAGCTTTCTTT	CASSANLDTPEAFF
NA	TRBV7-6	NA	TRBJ2-1	TGTGCCAGCAGCTTAGACAGTGAGCAGTTCTTC	CASSLDSEQFF
NA	TRBV7-9	once	TRBJ1-6	TGTGCCAGCAGCTTAGGAGCGATCATGACAGGAGTTAATTCACCCCTCCACTTT	CASSLGAIMTGVNSPLHF
NA	TRBV15	NA	TRBJ2-7	TGTGCCACCAGCAGAGGAGTCGAGCAGTACTTC	CATSRGVEQYF
TRBD1	TRBV6-1	NA	TRBJ2-7	TGTGCCAGCAGTGTGTCACAGGGGGCCTACGAGCAGTACTTC	CASSVSQGAYEQYF
TRBD1	TRBV30	NA	TRBJ2-7	TGTGCCTGGAGGGAGACAGGGGCCTACGAGCAGTACTTC	CAWRETGAYEQYF
NA	TRBV2	NA	TRBJ2-5	TGTGCCAGCAGTGAGAGAGAGACCCAGTACTTC	CASSERETQYF
NA	TRBV30	NA	TRBJ2-2	TGTGCCTGGAGGCTTCGCGGGAAACGGGCCGGGGAGCTGTTTTTT	CAWRLRGKRAGELFF
TRBD1	TRBV2	NA	TRBJ1-2	TGTGCCACCTCCGGGACAGGGGGATGGGGCTACACCTTC	CATSGTGGWGYTF
NA	TRBV6-5	NA	TRBJ2-7	TGTGCCAGCAGTTACTCTGGGACTTCTTCCTACGAGCAGTACTTC	CASSYSGTSSYEQYF
NA	TRBV7-2	few	TRBJ2-7	TGTGCCAGCAGCTTCGAACAGCTCTCCGAGCAGTACTTC	CASSFEQLSEQYF
NA	TRBV4-3	NA	TRBJ1-2	TGCGCCAGCAGCCAAGATTATGGGGGCGGTGGCTATGGCTACACCTTC	CASSQDYGGGGYGYTF
TRBD1	TRBV7-8	NA	TRBJ1-1	TGTGCCAGCAGCCAAGACAGGGTTACTGAAGCTTTCTTT	CASSQDRVTEAFF
TRBD1	TRBV19	NA	TRBJ2-7	TGTGCCAGTACGCGCTCCGGGACAGATGGGAGCGAGCAGTACTTC	CASTRSGTDGSEQYF
TRBD1	TRBV6-5	NA	TRBJ2-2	TGTGCCAGCAGTAGACAGGGGGCAAGGACCGGGGAGCTGTTTTTT	CASSRQGARTGELFF
NA	TRBV18	NA	TRBJ2-5	TGTGCCAGCTCACCACCGAACACCCAAGAGACCCAGTACTTC	CASSPPNTQETQYF
TRBD2	TRBV27	NA	TRBJ2-5	TGTGCCAGCAGAATAGCGGGATCTCAAGAGACCCAGTACTTC	CASRIAGSQETQYF
NA	TRBV7-8	NA	TRBJ2-6	TGTGCCAGCAGCTTCCCACAGGGTCCTGGGGCCAACGTCCTGACTTTC	CASSFPQGPGANVLTF
TRBD2	TRBV6-1	NA	TRBJ2-7	TGTGCCAGCAGTGGACTAGCGGATTACGAGCAGTACTTC	CASSGLADYEQYF
NA	TRBV27	NA	TRBJ2-1	TGTGCCAGCACCCTAGGGGGGGCACCCTACAATGAGCAGTTCTTC	CASTLGGAPYNEQFF
TRBD1	TRBV5-1	few	TRBJ2-7	TGCGCCAGCAGCCCTAGGGACAGGGTTTCCTACGAGCAGTACTTC	CASSPRDRVSYEQYF
TRBD1	TRBV27	NA	TRBJ2-7	TGTGCCAGCAGTTCCCGGGGACAGGGCTACGAGCAGTACTTC	CASSSRGQGYEQYF
TRBD2	TRBV28	NA	TRBJ2-5	TGTGCCAGCAGTACCTTTAGCGGGAGTGGAGAGACCCAGTACTTC	CASSTFSGSGETQYF
TRBD1	TRBV6-5	NA	TRBJ1-1	TGTGCCAGCCGTCTGGACAGGGTCCGCACTGAAGCTTTCTTT	CASRLDRVRTEAFF
TRBD1	TRBV5-6	NA	TRBJ2-7	TGTGCCAGCAGCTTGGGGGGGGGACAGGGGGCGAGCTCCTACGAGCAGTACTTC	CASSLGGGQGASSYEQYF
TRBD2	TRBV10-1	once	TRBJ2-1	TGCGCCAGCAGTGAGAGGGTTGGCAGCGGGAGGGCGGACAATGAGCAGTTCTTC	CASSERVGSGRADNEQFF
NA	TRBV4-1	NA	TRBJ2-2	TGCGCCAGCAGCCAAGTCTCAGAAAACACCGGGGAGCTGTTTTTT	CASSQVSENTGELFF
TRBD2	TRBV11-2	NA	TRBJ2-2	TGTGCCAGCAGTACGGGGCGGGAGTTAGACACCGGGGAGCTGTTTTTT	CASSTGRELDTGELFF
NA	TRBV25-1	few	TRBJ1-3	TGTGCCAGCAGTGAAGACAGCGCTGGAAACACCATATATTTT	CASSEDSAGNTIYF
TRBD1	TRBV5-5	NA	TRBJ1-4	TGTGCCAGCAGCTTAACCGGGACAGGGTCTGAAAAACTGTTTTTT	CASSLTGTGSEKLFF
NA	TRBV27	NA	TRBJ2-7	TGTGCCAGCAGTTTAGCCGGGATCGAGTCCTTCTACGAGCAGTACTTC	CASSLAGIESFYEQYF
TRBD2	TRBV19	NA	TRBJ2-1	TGTGCCAGTAGTATATCGGGACTAGTCGAGTCCAATGAGCAGTTCTTC	CASSISGLVESNEQFF
NA	TRBV27	once	TRBJ2-1	TGTGCCAGCAGTCCGCGCTCCCAAGCGGGTTTTTACAATGAGCAGTTCTTC	CASSPRSQAGFYNEQFF
NA	TRBV30	NA	TRBJ1-1	TGTGCCTGGAACAACATGATGAGGCGCGGGGGTGAAGCTTTCTTT	CAWNNMMRRGGEAFF
TRBD1	TRBV7-6	NA	TRBJ2-7	TGTGCCAGCAGCGCCAGACAGGGGAACGAGCAGTACTTC	CASSARQGNEQYF
TRBD2	TRBV7-9	once	TRBJ2-3	TGTGCCAGCAGCTTAGTGGCAGCGGGATCCACAGATACGCAGTATTTT	CASSLVAAGSTDTQYF
NA	TRBV5-4	NA	TRBJ2-3	TGTGCCAGCAGCTTGTTGGCGGGAACCACTAGCACAGATACGCAGTATTTT	CASSLLAGTTSTDTQYF
NA	TRBV7-9	NA	TRBJ2-7	TGTGCCAGCAGCGCGGGACAGAAATCCTACGAGCAGTACTTC	CASSAGQKSYEQYF
TRBD1	TRBV14	NA	TRBJ2-5	TGTGCCAGCAGCCCGCGGACAGGGGGGTCGGAGACCCAGTACTTC	CASSPRTGGSETQYF
TRBD1	TRBV5-4	few	TRBJ2-7	TGTGCCAGCAGCTTACCGACAGGGGACCTCCGTGAGCAGTACTTC	CASSLPTGDLREQYF
TRBD2	TRBV6-5	NA	TRBJ2-3	TGTGCCAGCAGTTATGGGGGGGACCCTAGCACAGATACGCAGTATTTT	CASSYGGDPSTDTQYF
TRBD1	TRBV28	NA	TRBJ2-7	TGTGCCAGCAGCCAGACAGGGATTTGGGCCTACGAGCAGTACTTC	CASSQTGIWAYEQYF
TRBD2	TRBV7-6	NA	TRBJ2-7	TGTGCCAGCAGCCGGACTAGCGAGTTCGAGCAGTACTTC	CASSRTSEFEQYF